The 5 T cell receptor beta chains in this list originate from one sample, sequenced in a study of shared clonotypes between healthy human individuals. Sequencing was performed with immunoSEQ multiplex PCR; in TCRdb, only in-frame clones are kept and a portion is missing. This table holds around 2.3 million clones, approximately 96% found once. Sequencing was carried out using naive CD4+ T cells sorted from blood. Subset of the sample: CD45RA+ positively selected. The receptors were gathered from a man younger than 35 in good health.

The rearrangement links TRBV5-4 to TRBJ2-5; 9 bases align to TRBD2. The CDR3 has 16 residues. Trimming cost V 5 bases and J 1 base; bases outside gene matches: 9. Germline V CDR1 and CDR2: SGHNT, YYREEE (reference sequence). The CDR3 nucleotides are TGTGCCAGCAGGGTGACTAGCGGAAGTACCCAAGAGACCCAGTACTTC. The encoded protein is CASRVTSGSTQETQYF.

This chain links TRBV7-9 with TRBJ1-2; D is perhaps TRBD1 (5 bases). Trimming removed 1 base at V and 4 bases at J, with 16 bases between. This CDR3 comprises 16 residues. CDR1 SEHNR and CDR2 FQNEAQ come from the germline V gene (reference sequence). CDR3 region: CASSLEGRGAGYGYTF. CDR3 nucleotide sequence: TGTGCCAGCAGCTTAGAAGGGCGGGGCGCCGGCTATGGCTACACCTTC.

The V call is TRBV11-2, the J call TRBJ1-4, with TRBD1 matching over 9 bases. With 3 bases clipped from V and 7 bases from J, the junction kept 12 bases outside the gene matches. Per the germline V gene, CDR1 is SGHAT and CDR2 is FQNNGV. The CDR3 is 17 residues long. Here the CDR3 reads CASSFWGKDRGGEKLFF. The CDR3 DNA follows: TGTGCCAGCAGCTTTTGGGGAAAGGACAGGGGAGGTGAAAAACTGTTTTTT.

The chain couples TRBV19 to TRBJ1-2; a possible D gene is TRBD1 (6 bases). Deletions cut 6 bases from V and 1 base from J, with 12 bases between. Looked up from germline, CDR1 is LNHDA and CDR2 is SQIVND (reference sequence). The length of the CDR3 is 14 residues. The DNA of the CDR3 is TGTGCCAGTAGCTCCGGACAGATTAACTATGGCTACACCTTC. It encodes CASSSGQINYGYTF.

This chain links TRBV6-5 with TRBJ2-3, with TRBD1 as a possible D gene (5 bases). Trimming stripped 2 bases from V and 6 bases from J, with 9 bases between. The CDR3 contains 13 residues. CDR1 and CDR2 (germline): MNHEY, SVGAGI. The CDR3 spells CASSYGYRDTQYF. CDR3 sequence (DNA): TGTGCCAGCAGTTACGGTTACAGGGATACGCAGTATTTT.